This T cell receptor beta chain was sequenced in a study of vaccination effects on CD4 cells after COVID-19. Antigen-specific CD4+ T cells were first expanded with viral peptide pools by the ViraFEST assay and only then sequenced. Following a roughly 10-day culture, CD4+ T cells were purified. Two-dose BNT162b2 or mRNA-1273 vaccination was given to participants. Researchers reported culturing 1.5 million to 2 million PBMC in each well, adding 8 to 10 IU/ml IL-2 and 10 ug/ml peptides. On this clone itself: Antigen unknown.

Using immunoSEQ multiplex PCR, the repertoire was profiled, and TCRdb retains in-frame clones only, with some absent. Of 35,000 to 45,000 clones listed, roughly four fifths were seen once; the top ten hold 2%. This TCR came from a human donor who received a COVID-19 vaccine. Some clones in this sample may be carry-over from other donors' samples. Specimen: CD4+ T cells from PBMCs cultured with HCoV-NL63 spike peptides, collected after COVID-19 vaccination.

DNA for the CDR3: TGTGCCAGCAGTTACTTCTTGGTGGGCACCGGGGAGCTGTTTTTT. This encodes CASSYFLVGTGELFF. The rearrangement links TRBV6-2 or TRBV6-3 to TRBJ2-2; D ambiguous. This CDR3 spans 15 amino acids. V dropped 1 base and J dropped 4 bases, with 10 bases sitting between them. The germline V gene has CDR1 MNHEY and CDR2 SVGEGT.